This T cell receptor (beta chain) came from a study of beta chain features in type 1 diabetes. The study reverse transcribed the entire isolated RNA, so it sequenced expressed TCRB transcripts. An average of about 3.6 million reads was obtained for naive, central memory and regulatory T cell samples. The method was immunoSEQ multiplex PCR; TCRdb's version includes in-frame clones alone and lacks a portion of them. The data hold fewer than 200,000 clones, with 8.1% observed a single time. Of note for this clone: Its antigen is unidentified.

The germline V gene has CDR1 SGHNT and CDR2 YYREEE (reference sequence). The CDR3 contains 16 residues. V lost 1 base to trimming and J lost 0 bases, with 11 bases between them. Study findings and constraints: Researchers report that Type 1 diabetes patients had moderately but significantly shorter TCRB CDR3s across all four CD4+ subsets.

Sorting based on CD45RO/CCR7/CD25/CD127/CD95/CD27 separated CD4+ naive, central memory, regulatory and stem cell-like memory cells. This clonotype was sampled from a man younger than 35 in good health. This chain joins TRBV5-4 and TRBJ1-3; maybe TRBD1 (6 bases). The sequencing input was central memory CD4+ T cells from blood. The CDR3 region has the DNA TGTGCCAGCAGCTTGTTCACAGGGACCTCTGGAAACACCATATATTTT. It is translated as CASSLFTGTSGNTIYF.